The present entry profiles one T cell receptor (beta chain) with its context. The target antigen is unknown. Libraries were prepared by immunoSEQ multiplex PCR; TCRdb keeps only in-frame clonotypes and omits some of them. Here the sample spans approximately 21,000 clones, 84% being singletons. The data belong to a study of T cell responses to AZD1222 COVID-19 vaccine. Study findings and constraints: Only a handful of AZD1222 recipients were seropositive at baseline. Targeting of unmutated variant regions was reportedly seen in nearly half of spike-specific TCRs. Spike-spanning, vaccine-associated CD4 TCRs were dominant at 160-218 and 743-854.

V lost 5 bases and J lost 7, with 17 bases in between. Germline-derived CDR1 and CDR2 are MNHEY and SVGEGT. CDR3 size: 14 residues. This sequence originates from an adult who received the AZD1222 COVID-19 vaccine. The sample consisted of peripheral blood, taken 28 days after the second AZD1222 dose. This chain joins TRBV6-2 or TRBV6-3 and TRBJ2-5; D is unresolved. The CDR3 nucleotides read TGTGCCAGCAGTCCCGGTGAGGAACCCGGGACCCAGTACTTC. It encodes CASSPGEEPGTQYF.